This TCR beta chain was obtained from a study of neurological immune-mediated disorders. This clonotype was recorded many times. Time point specified: longitudinal time-point 3. From the 5' RACE reads, TCRdb called clonotypes with MiXCR, one entry per CDR3 protein. The sample shows roughly 42,000 distinct CDR3 sequences, around an eighth of them seen only once. The CDR3 has 14 amino acids. Per the germline V gene, CDR1 is MNHEY and CDR2 is SVGAGI. V dropped 5 bases and J dropped 6 bases, with 14 bases sitting between them. The sequenced sample was PBMCs. The chain links TRBV6-5 to TRBJ2-1, with a possible D match to TRBD2 (5 bases). The TCR comes from a man in his thirties or forties in good health. The CDR3 sequence is CASSALDPPNEQFF. The CDR3 DNA reads as TGTGCCAGCAGTGCACTAGACCCCCCCAATGAGCAGTTCTTC.